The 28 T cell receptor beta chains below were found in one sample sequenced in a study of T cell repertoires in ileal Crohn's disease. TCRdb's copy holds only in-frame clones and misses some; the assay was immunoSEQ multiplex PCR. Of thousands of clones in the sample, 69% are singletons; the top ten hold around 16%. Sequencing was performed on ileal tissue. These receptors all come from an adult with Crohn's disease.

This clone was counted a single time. CDR3 sequence reads: CASSLDTGRSTEAFF. Written as DNA, the CDR3 is TGTGCCAGCAGCTTAGATACAGGGCGTAGCACTGAAGCTTTCTTT. The V gene is TRBV7-2, the J gene TRBJ1-1, with D maybe TRBD1 (6 bases). The CDR3 length is 15 residues. Trimming took 1 base from V and 4 from J, leaving 13 bases between them. Germline V gene sequence: CDR1 SGHTA, CDR2 FQGNSA. Full variable domain (rest looked up from reference TRBV7-2 and TRBJ1-1): GAGVSQSPSNKVTEKGKDVELRCDPISGHTALYWYRQSLGQGLEFLIYFQGNSAPDKSGLPSDRFSAERTGGSVSTLTIQRTQQEDSAVYLCASSLDTGRSTEAFFGQGTRLTVV.

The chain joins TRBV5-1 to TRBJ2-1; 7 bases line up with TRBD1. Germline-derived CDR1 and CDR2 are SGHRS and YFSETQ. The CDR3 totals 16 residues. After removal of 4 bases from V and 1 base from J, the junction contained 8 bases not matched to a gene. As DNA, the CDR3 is TGCGCCAGCAGCGTAGACAGGGTAGGGTCCTACAATGAGCAGTTCTTC. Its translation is CASSVDRVGSYNEQFF.

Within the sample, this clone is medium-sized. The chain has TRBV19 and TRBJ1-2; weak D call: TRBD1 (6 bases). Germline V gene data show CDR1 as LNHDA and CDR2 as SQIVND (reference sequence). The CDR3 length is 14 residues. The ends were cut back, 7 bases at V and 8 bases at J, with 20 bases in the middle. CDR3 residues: CASINPTGHRGYTF. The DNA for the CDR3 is TGTGCCAGTATCAATCCCACGGGACATCGGGGCTACACCTTC.

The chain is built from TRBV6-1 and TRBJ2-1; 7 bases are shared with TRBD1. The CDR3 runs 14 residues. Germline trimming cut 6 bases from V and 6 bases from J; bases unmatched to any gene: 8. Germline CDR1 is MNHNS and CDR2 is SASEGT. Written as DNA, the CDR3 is TGTGCCAGCAGCAGGATACAGGGGCTCAATGAGCAGTTCTTC. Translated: CASSRIQGLNEQFF.

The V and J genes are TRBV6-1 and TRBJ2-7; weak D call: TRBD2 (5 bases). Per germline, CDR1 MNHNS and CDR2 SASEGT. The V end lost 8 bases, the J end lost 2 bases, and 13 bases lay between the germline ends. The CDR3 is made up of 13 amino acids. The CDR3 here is CASLRGFAYEQYF. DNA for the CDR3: TGTGCCAGCCTCCGGGGTTTCGCCTACGAGCAGTACTTC.

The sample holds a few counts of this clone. The CDR3, as DNA: TGTGCCAGCGGGGGGTCCCCGTCCTACAATGAGCAGTTCTTC. Protein product: CASGGSPSYNEQFF. The V and J genes are TRBV7-9 and TRBJ2-1; D perhaps matches TRBD2 (6 bases). The CDR3 contains 14 residues. Trimming took 8 bases from V and 1 from J, leaving 12 bases between them. Germline V gene lookup returns CDR1 SEHNR and CDR2 FQNEAQ (reference sequence).

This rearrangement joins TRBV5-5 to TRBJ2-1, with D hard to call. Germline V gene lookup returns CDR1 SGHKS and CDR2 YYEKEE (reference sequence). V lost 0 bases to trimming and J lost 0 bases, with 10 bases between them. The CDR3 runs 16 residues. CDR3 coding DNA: TGTGCCAGCAGCTTGGATGCGGTGGGCTCCTACAATGAGCAGTTCTTC. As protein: CASSLDAVGSYNEQFF.

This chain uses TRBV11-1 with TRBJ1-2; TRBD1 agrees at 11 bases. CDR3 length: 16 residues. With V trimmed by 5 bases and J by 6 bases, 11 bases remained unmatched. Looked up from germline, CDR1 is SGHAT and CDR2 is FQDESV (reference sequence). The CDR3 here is CASSKSGTGGWNGYTF. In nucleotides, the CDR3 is TGTGCCAGCAGCAAATCCGGGACAGGGGGTTGGAATGGCTACACCTTC.

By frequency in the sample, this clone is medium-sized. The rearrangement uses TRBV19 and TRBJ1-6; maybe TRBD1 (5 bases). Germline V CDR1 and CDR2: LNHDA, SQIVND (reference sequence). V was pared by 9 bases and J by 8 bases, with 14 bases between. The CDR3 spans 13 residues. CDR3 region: CASQDSGDSPLHF. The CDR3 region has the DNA TGTGCCAGCCAAGACAGTGGGGATTCACCCCTCCACTTT. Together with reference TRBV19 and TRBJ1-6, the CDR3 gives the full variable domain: DGGITQSPKYLFRKEGQNVTLSCEQNLNHDAMYWYRQDPGQGLRLIYYSQIVNDFQKGDIAEGYSVSREKKESFPLTVTSAQKNPTAFYLCASQDSGDSPLHFGNGTRLTVT.

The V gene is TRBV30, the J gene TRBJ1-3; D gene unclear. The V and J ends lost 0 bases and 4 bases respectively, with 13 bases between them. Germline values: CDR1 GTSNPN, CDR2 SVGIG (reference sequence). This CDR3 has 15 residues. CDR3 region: CAWSVSGKLGNTIYF. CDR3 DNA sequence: TGTGCCTGGAGTGTATCAGGAAAGCTCGGAAACACCATATATTTT.

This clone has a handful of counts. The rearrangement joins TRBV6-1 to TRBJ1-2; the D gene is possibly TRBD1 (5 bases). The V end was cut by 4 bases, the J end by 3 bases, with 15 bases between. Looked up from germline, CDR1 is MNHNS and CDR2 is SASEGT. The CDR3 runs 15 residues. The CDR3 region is CASSVGGGGDYGYTF. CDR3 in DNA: TGTGCCAGCAGTGTTGGGGGTGGAGGGGACTATGGCTACACCTTC.

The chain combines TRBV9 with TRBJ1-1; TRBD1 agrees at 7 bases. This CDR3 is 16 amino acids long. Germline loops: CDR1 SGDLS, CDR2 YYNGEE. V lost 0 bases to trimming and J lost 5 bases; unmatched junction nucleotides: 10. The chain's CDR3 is CASSVAGTQGRTEAFF. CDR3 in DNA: TGTGCCAGCAGCGTAGCGGGGACACAGGGGAGAACTGAAGCTTTCTTT.

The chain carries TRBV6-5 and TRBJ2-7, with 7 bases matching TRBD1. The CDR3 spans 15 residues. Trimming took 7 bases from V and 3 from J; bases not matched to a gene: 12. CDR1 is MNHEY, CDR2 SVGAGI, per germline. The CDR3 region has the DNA TGTGCCAGCACTGCGGCCGGGACAGAGCTCTACGAGCAGTACTTC. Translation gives CASTAAGTELYEQYF.

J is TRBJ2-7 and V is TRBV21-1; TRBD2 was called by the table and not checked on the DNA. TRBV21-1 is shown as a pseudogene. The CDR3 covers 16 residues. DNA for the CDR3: TGTGCCAGCAGCAAAACTCCCCGACTAGCCGGGGGCGAGCAGTACTTC. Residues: CASSKTPRLAGGEQYF.

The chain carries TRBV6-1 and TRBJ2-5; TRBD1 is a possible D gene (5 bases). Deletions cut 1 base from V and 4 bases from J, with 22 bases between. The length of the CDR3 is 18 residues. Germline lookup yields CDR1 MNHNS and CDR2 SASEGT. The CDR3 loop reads CASSEGIDRSLRRETQYF. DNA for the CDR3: TGTGCCAGCAGTGAAGGTATCGACAGATCTTTAAGGAGAGAGACCCAGTACTTC.

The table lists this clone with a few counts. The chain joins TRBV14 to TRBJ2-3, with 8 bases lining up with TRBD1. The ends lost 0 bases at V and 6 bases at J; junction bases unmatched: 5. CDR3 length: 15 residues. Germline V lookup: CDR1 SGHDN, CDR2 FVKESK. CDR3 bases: TGTGCCAGCAGCCAAGAGACAGGGGAGGCGGATACGCAGTATTTT. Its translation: CASSQETGEADTQYF.

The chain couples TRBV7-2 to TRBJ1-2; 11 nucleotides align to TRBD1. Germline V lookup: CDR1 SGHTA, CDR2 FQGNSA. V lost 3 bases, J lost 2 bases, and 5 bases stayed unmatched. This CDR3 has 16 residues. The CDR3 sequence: CASSFSGTGGNYGYTF. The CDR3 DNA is TGTGCCAGCAGCTTCTCCGGGACAGGGGGGAACTATGGCTACACCTTC.

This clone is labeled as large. The CDR3 DNA sequence: TGCGCCAGCAGCCAACCCCTTGGGGGGACAGGGGACTACGAGCAGTACTTC. Amino acid sequence: CASSQPLGGTGDYEQYF. V is TRBV4-1 and J is TRBJ2-7, with 10 bases aligning to TRBD1. With V trimmed by 2 bases and J by 3 bases, 10 bases remained unmatched. The length of the CDR3 is 17 residues. Germline V gives CDR1 MGHRA, CDR2 YSYEKL.

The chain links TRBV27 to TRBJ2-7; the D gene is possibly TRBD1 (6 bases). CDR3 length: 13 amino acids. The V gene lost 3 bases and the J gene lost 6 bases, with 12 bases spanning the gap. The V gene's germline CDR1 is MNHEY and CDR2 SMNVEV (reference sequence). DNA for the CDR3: TGTGCCAGCAGTTTGAACAGGGCCGGCGAGCAGTACTTC. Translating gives CASSLNRAGEQYF.

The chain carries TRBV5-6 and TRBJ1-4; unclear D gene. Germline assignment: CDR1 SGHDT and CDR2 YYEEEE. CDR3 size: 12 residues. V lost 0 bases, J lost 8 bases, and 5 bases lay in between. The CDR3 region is CASSLGGEKLFF. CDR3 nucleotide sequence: TGTGCCAGCAGCTTGGGAGGGGAAAAACTGTTTTTT.

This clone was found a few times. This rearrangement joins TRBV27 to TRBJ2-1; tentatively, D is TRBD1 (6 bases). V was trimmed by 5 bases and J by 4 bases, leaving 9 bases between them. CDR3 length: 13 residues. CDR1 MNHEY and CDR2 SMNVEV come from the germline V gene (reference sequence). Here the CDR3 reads CASSDRNYNEQFF. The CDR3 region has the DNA TGTGCCAGCAGTGACAGGAATTACAATGAGCAGTTCTTC.

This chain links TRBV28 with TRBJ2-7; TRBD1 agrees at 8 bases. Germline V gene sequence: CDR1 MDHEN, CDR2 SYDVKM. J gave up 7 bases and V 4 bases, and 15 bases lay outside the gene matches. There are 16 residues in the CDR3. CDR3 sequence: CASSSSKGTGGREQYF. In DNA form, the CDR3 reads TGTGCCAGCAGTTCCAGTAAAGGGACAGGAGGGCGGGAGCAGTACTTC.

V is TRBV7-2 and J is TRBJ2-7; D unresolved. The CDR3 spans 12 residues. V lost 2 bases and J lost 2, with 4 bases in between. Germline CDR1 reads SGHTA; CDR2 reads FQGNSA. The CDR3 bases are TGTGCCAGCAGCTTACTAGCCTACGAGCAGTACTTC. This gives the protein CASSLLAYEQYF.

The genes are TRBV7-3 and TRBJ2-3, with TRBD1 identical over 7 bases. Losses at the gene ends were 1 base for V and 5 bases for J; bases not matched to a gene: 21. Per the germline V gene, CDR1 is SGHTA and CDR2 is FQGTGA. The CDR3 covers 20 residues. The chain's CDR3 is CASSLKARLTRDSVGDTQYF. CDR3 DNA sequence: TGTGCCAGCAGCTTAAAAGCCCGATTAACCCGGGACAGTGTAGGAGATACGCAGTATTTT.

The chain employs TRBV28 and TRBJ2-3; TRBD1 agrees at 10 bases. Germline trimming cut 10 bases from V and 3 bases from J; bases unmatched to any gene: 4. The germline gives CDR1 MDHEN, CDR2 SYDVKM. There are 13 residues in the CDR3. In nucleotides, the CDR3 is TGTGCCACCTCGGGACAGGGGACAGATACGCAGTATTTT. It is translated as CATSGQGTDTQYF. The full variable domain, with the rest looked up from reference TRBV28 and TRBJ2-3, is DVKVTQSSRYLVKRTGEKVFLECVQDMDHENMFWYRQDPGLGLRLIYFSYDVKMKEKGDIPEGYSVSREKKERFSLILESASTNQTSMYLCATSGQGTDTQYFGPGTRLTVL.

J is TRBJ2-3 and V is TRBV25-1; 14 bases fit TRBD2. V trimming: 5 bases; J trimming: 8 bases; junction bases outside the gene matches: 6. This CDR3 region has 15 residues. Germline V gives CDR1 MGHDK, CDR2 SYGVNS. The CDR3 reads CASSRLAGGVATQYF. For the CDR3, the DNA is TGTGCCAGCAGTAGACTAGCGGGGGGGGTGGCTACGCAGTATTTT.

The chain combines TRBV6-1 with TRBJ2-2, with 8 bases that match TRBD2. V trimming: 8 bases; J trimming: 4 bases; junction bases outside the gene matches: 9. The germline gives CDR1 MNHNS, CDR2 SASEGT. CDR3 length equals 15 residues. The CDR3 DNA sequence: TGTGCCAGCCTTTCGGGGCTAGCGGGCACCGGGGAGCTGTTTTTT. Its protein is CASLSGLAGTGELFF.

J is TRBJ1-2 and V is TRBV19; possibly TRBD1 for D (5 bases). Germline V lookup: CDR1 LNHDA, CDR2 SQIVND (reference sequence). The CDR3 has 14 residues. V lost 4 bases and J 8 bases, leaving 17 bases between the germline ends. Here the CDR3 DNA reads TGTGCCAGTAGTACCACCACAGGATCGAGGGGCTACACCTTC. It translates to CASSTTTGSRGYTF.